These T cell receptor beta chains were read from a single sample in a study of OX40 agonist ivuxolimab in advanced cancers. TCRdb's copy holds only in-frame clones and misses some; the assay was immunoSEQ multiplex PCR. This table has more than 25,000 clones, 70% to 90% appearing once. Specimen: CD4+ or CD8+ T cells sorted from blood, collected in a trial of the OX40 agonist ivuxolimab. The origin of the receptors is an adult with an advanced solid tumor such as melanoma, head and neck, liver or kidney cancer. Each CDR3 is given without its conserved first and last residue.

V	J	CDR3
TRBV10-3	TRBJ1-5	ATRNQADQPQH
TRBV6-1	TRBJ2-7	ASSEHRGNYEQY
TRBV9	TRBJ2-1	ASSVQGLAGGNEQF
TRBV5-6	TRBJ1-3	ASSPGDWTGNTIY
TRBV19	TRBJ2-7	ASRQGQYEQY
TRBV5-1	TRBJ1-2	ASSLARTGGPNYGYT
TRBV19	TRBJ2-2	ASNLHGTGELF
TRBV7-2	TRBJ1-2	ASSPSDRGKGYT
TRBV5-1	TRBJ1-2	ASSGEGFNGGYT
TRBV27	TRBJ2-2	ASSLSYTGELF
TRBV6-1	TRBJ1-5	ASSSSQPQH
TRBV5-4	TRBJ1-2	ASSSPPGRDYGYT
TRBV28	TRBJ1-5	ASSQPSNTGAGNQPQH
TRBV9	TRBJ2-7	ASSVDRLEDEQY
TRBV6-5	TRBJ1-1	ASSYGQQSEAF
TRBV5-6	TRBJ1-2	ASRPMGGRDGYT
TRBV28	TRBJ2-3	ASSFGQGERDTQY
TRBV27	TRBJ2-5	ASSSAPGGRETQY
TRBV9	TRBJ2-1	ASSVDGSGEQF
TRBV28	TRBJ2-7	ASSYNYEQY
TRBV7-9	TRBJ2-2	ASSLGAAGYVAGELF
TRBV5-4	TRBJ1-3	ASSSIPRSSGNTIY
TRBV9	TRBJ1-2	ASSLLTGGLAYGYT
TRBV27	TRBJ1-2	ASSLGVGPYGYT
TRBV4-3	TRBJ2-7	ASSQDRGKYEQY
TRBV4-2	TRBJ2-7	ASSQDRETGQGSYEQY
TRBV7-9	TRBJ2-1	ASSMGGLRGPPV
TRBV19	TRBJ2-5	ASSIGAGRETQETQY
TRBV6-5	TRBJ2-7	ASSYSKSRGLWEQY